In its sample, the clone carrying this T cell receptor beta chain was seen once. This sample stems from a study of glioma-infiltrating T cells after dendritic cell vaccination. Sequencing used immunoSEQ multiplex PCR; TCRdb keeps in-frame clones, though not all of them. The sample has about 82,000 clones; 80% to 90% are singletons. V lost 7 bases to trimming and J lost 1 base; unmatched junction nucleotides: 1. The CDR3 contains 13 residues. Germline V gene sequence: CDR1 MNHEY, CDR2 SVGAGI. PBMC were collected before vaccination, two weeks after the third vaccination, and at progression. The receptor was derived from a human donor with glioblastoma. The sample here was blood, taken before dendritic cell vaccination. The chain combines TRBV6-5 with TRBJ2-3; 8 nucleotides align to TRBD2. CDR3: CASTTSGTDTQYF. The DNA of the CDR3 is TGTGCCAGCACGACTAGCGGCACAGATACGCAGTATTTT.